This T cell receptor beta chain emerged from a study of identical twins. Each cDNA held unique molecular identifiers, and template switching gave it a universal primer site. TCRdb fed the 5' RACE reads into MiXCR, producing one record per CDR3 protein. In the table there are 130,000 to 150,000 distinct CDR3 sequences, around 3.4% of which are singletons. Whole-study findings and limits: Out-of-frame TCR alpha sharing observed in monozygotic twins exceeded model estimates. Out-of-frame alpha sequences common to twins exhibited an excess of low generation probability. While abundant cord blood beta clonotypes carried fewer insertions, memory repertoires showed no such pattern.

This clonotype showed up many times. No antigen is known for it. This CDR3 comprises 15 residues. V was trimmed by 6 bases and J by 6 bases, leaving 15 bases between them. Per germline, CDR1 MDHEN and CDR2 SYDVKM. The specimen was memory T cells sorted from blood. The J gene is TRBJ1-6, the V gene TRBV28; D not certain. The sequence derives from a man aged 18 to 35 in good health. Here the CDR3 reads CASSLRRKTNSPLHF. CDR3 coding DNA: TGTGCCAGCAGCCTGAGGCGGAAGACTAATTCACCCCTCCACTTT.